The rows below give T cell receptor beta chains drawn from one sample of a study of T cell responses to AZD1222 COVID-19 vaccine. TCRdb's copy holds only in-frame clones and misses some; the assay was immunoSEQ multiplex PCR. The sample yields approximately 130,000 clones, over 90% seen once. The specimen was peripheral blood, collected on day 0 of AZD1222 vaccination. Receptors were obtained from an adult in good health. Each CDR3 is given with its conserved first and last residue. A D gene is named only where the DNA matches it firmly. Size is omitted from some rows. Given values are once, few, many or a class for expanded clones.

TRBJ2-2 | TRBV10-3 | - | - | TGTGCCATCAGTGAGTCGGGGGTGACCGGGGAGCTGTTTTTT | CAISESGVTGELFF
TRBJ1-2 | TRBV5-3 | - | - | TGTGCCAGAAGCATCAGGGAGCTCGATGCCTTC | CARSIRELDAF
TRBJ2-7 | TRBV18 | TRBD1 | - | TGTGCCAGCTCACTAGGGACAGGGATATACGAGCAGTACTTC | CASSLGTGIYEQYF
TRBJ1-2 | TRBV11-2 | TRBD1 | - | TGTGCCAGCAGCTTAGAGCAGGGGGCATGGCGTGGCTACACCTTC | CASSLEQGAWRGYTF
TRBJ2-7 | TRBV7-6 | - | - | TGTGCCAGCAGCTTAGGGTTGGGTTCCGAGCAGTACTTC | CASSLGLGSEQYF
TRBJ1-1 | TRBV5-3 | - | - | TGTGCCAGAAGCTTTTCAGCTTTCTTT | CARSFSAFF
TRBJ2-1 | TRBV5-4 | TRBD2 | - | TGTGCCAGCAGCTTGGTAGGCGGGGGGGCGGGCAATGAGCAGTTCTTC | CASSLVGGGAGNEQFF
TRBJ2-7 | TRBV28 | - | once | TGTGCCAGCAGTTTGTCACAGAGTCGATACGAGCAGTACTTC | CASSLSQSRYEQYF
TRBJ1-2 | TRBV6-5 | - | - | TGTGCCACCAGCCGTGGCGGGGAGTTTGGCTACACCTTC | CATSRGGEFGYTF
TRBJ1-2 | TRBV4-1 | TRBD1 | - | TGCGCCAGCAGCCGGGGACAGGGGCCCAACTATGGCTACACCTTC | CASSRGQGPNYGYTF